These 16 T cell receptor beta chains were sequenced from one sample in a study of TIL therapy for anti-PD-1-resistant metastatic lung cancer. Sequencing used immunoSEQ v3. Clones were sequenced by immunoSEQ multiplex PCR, and TCRdb holds only the in-frame ones, with some missing. The data contain about 100,000 clones, roughly 65% of them singletons. Time point in this sample: pre-treatment sample, taken before nivolumab and TIL therapy. The tumor samples were excised metastases, mostly pleural nodules or supraclavicular lymph nodes. This specimen was tumor tissue, taken at baseline. These receptor sequences come from a person aged 25-79 years with non-small cell lung cancer.

CDR3 bases: TGCGCCAGCAGCCCCACCGGGCCCCAAGAGACCCAGTACTTC. Translating gives CASSPTGPQETQYF. This chain connects TRBV5-1 to TRBJ2-5; no reliable D call. The germline CDR1 and CDR2 sequences are SGHRS and YFSETQ. The V end was cut by 4 bases, the J end by 1 base, with 11 bases between. The length of the CDR3 is 14 residues.

This clone was found a few times. This chain connects TRBV27 to TRBJ1-6; D remains unclear. Per germline, CDR1 MNHEY and CDR2 SMNVEV (reference sequence). The CDR3 extends over 13 amino acids. V was clipped by 1 base and J by 7 bases, with 5 bases between them. The CDR3 region is CASSLYQNSPLHF. Here the CDR3 DNA reads TGTGCCAGCAGTTTATACCAGAATTCACCCCTCCACTTT.

The J gene is TRBJ2-7, the V gene TRBV19; TRBD2 matches at 10 bases. The CDR3 has 14 residues. Per germline, CDR1 LNHDA and CDR2 SQIVND (reference sequence). With V trimmed by 2 bases and J by 3 bases, 1 base remained unmatched. This chain's CDR3 is CASSIIAGGYEQYF. The CDR3 coding sequence is TGTGCCAGTAGTATAATAGCGGGAGGCTACGAGCAGTACTTC.

The chain recombines TRBV10-1 with TRBJ2-2; D is ambiguous. This CDR3 has 12 amino acids. Germline V gives CDR1 WNHNN, CDR2 SYGVQD (reference sequence). Trimming took off 5 bases at V and 2 bases at J, with 3 bases between the two ends. CDR3 DNA sequence: TGCGCCAGCAGTCCAAACACCGGGGAGCTGTTTTTT. This translates into CASSPNTGELFF.

Concerning this clone: This CDR3 is also generated by other DNA sequences in the sample. This rearrangement joins TRBV5-1 to TRBJ2-5; 9 nucleotides align to TRBD1. Germline V gene data show CDR1 as SGHRS and CDR2 as YFSETQ. The CDR3 has 14 amino acids. V was clipped by 4 bases and J by 4 bases; unmatched bases: 5. The CDR3 DNA is TGCGCCAGCAGCCTGGGACAGGGAGGAGAGACCCAGTACTTC. Translation gives CASSLGQGGETQYF.

The chain employs TRBV6-5 and TRBJ2-7; D perhaps matches TRBD2 (6 bases). There are 15 residues in the CDR3. The germline CDR1 and CDR2 sequences are MNHEY and SVGAGI. V was trimmed by 0 bases and J by 4 bases, leaving 13 bases between them. CDR3 in DNA: TGTGCCAGCAGTTACTCGACGGGGGAGCCTTACGAGCAGTACTTC. Its translation: CASSYSTGEPYEQYF.

Only a few counts were recorded for this clone. The CDR3 spells CASSIRGGLTDNEQFF. The CDR3, as DNA: TGTGCCAGTAGTATCAGGGGCGGACTAACTGACAATGAGCAGTTCTTC. This sequence joins TRBV19 and TRBJ2-1, with D perhaps being TRBD1 or TRBD2 (6 bases each). The V end lost 3 bases, the J end lost 5 bases, and 17 bases lay between the germline ends. The germline V gene has CDR1 LNHDA and CDR2 SQIVND (reference sequence). The CDR3 has 16 residues.

The rearrangement uses TRBV18 and TRBJ1-3; the D gene is possibly TRBD1 (5 bases). With 3 bases removed from V and 4 bases from J, the gap between germline ends came to 16 bases. There are 16 residues in the CDR3. From germline, CDR1 is KGHSH and CDR2 LQKENI. The DNA for the CDR3 is TGTGCCAGCTCACCTGGGGGGTCCTCTCTCGGAAACACCATATATTTT. It yields the protein CASSPGGSSLGNTIYF.

This clone showed up just a few times. The V call is TRBV5-1, the J call TRBJ2-3; TRBD2 matches at 10 bases. This CDR3 contains 14 residues. In germline, CDR1 is SGHRS, CDR2 YFSETQ. After removal of 1 base from V and 5 bases from J, the junction contained 1 base not matched to a gene. The CDR3 DNA is TGCGCCAGCAGCTTGAGGACTAGCGGAGATACGCAGTATTTT. Protein product: CASSLRTSGDTQYF.

The chain carries TRBV2 and TRBJ2-5; the match to TRBD2 covers 8 bases. V was pared by 4 bases and J by 4 bases, with 11 bases of the junction left unmatched. Germline CDR1 is SNHLY and CDR2 is FYNNEI. The CDR3 is 16 residues long. In DNA, the CDR3 is TGTGCCAGCAGTGTGAGACGGGAGGGCCCGGGAGAGACCCAGTACTTC. Residues: CASSVRREGPGETQYF.

The gene calls are TRBV11-2 and TRBJ2-1; 14 nucleotides agree with TRBD2. The CDR3 covers 19 residues. V trimming: 6 bases; J trimming: 2 bases; junction bases outside the gene matches: 12. Germline V gene lookup returns CDR1 SGHAT and CDR2 FQNNGV. The CDR3: CASRYTGTSGSLTYNEQFF. Here the CDR3 DNA reads TGTGCCAGCAGATACACTGGGACTAGCGGGAGTCTAACCTACAATGAGCAGTTCTTC.

This clone was counted a few times. The chain carries TRBV6-6 and TRBJ2-7; the D is unclear. Between the trimmed V and J ends, which lost 2 bases and 3 bases, there was a span of 11 bases. This CDR3 is 14 amino acids long. The germline V gene encodes CDR1 MNHNY and CDR2 SVGAGI (reference sequence). CDR3 amino acids: CASSYVGSFYEQYF. The DNA of the CDR3 is TGTGCCAGCAGTTACGTGGGATCTTTCTACGAGCAGTACTTC.

The V call is TRBV11-2, the J call TRBJ2-5; TRBD1 agrees at 10 bases. This CDR3 region has 16 residues. Germline V CDR1 and CDR2: SGHAT, FQNNGV. With V trimmed by 0 bases and J by 0 bases, 1 base remained unmatched. This chain's CDR3 is CASSLEDRGYQETQYF. The CDR3 bases are TGTGCCAGCAGCTTAGAGGACAGGGGGTACCAAGAGACCCAGTACTTC.

This chain connects TRBV2 to TRBJ1-1; D is ambiguous. Trimming removed 6 bases at V and 4 bases at J, with 18 bases between. The germline gives CDR1 SNHLY, CDR2 FYNNEI. The CDR3 has 15 amino acids. This CDR3 is CASRRKREGATEAFF. The CDR3 DNA is TGTGCCAGCAGGAGGAAACGAGAGGGAGCCACTGAAGCTTTCTTT.

The chain couples TRBV5-1 to TRBJ2-5; the D gene is possibly TRBD2 (5 bases). CDR1 SGHRS and CDR2 YFSETQ come from the germline V gene. The V end was cut by 4 bases, the J end by 2 bases, with 9 bases between. CDR3 size: 13 residues. The CDR3 spells CASSRGQQETQYF. CDR3 in DNA: TGCGCCAGCAGCCGGGGTCAGCAAGAGACCCAGTACTTC. Using reference TRBV5-1 and TRBJ2-5 for the parts outside the CDR3, the full variable domain is KAGVTQTPRYLIKTRGQQVTLSCSPISGHRSVSWYQQTPGQGLQFLFEYFSETQRNKGNFPGRFSGRQFSNSRSEMNVSTLELGDSALYLCASSRGQQETQYFGPGTRLLVL.

The V call is TRBV24-1, the J call TRBJ1-5; no reliable D call. V lost 10 bases and J 4 bases, leaving 16 bases between the germline ends. This CDR3 comprises 14 residues. Germline CDR1 is KGHDR and CDR2 is SFDVKD. CDR3 residues: CATGSDFGNQPQHF. CDR3 nucleotides: TGTGCCACGGGCAGCGATTTTGGGAATCAGCCCCAGCATTTT.